This TCR beta chain emerged from a study of a mutant IDH1 vaccine in newly diagnosed glioma. Study details: Visit timing is recorded as week 35 for V12 and week 47 for V13.

Generated by immunoSEQ multiplex PCR, the TCRdb table keeps only in-frame clones and is missing some. Among under 50,000 clones listed, approximately 90% were seen once. Time point indicated: week 35, safety follow-up. One vaccine dose held 300 ug of mutant IDH1 20-mer peptide and came with topical imiquimod. Notes on the study in general: Vaccination induced immune responses in 85% to 95% of patients.

The V end lost 3 bases, the J end lost 1 base, and 6 bases lay between the germline ends. Germline V gene lookup returns CDR1 SGHTA and CDR2 FQGNSA. The CDR3 length is 14 residues. To note about this clone: As yet, its antigen is unknown.

This receptor was taken from a woman aged 40-49 years with glioma. The chain employs TRBV7-2 and TRBJ2-2; D ambiguous. The sequencing here drew on PBMCs, taken from a glioma patient whose treatment included an IDH1 peptide vaccine. CDR3 DNA sequence: TGTGCCAGCAGCTTGTACAGGAACACCGGGGAGCTGTTTTTT. It is translated as CASSLYRNTGELFF.